The rows below give T cell receptor beta chains drawn from one sample of a study of OX40 agonist ivuxolimab in advanced cancers. Data came from immunoSEQ multiplex PCR; TCRdb stores just in-frame clones and leaves some out. The data hold 50,000 to 65,000 clones, with 81% observed a single time. The sequenced sample was CD4+ or CD8+ T cells sorted from blood, obtained in a trial of the OX40 agonist ivuxolimab. These receptors were obtained from an adult with an advanced solid tumor such as melanoma, head and neck, liver or kidney cancer. Each CDR3 is given with its conserved first and last residue. A D gene is named only where the DNA matches it firmly. Expanded clones get a size class; other rows say once, few or many, or leave the size out.

v_gene	abundance	d_gene	j_gene	CDR3nt	CDR3aa
TRBV5-6	-	TRBD2	TRBJ2-5	TGTGCCAGCAGCTTAGGGCGGGGGGCCACCCAGTACTTC	CASSLGRGATQYF
TRBV7-9	once	TRBD1	TRBJ1-4	TGTGCCAGCAGCCTTGCAGGGGGCATTGATGAAAAACTGTTTTTT	CASSLAGGIDEKLFF
TRBV19	-	-	TRBJ1-4	TGTGCCAGTAATAGGATAGCTGGGGAAAAACTGTTTTTT	CASNRIAGEKLFF
TRBV5-5	-	-	TRBJ2-5	TGTGCCAGCAGCTTGGAACTGGGAACGGAGACCCAGTACTTC	CASSLELGTETQYF
TRBV30	once	-	TRBJ2-2	TGTGCCTGGAGGCCCTTTAAGGGAGTTGGCACCGGGGAGCTGTTTTTT	CAWRPFKGVGTGELFF
TRBV5-4	-	TRBD1	TRBJ1-2	TGTGCCAGCAGCCCGACAGGGAGGGCCTATGGCTACACCTTC	CASSPTGRAYGYTF
TRBV15	-	TRBD2	TRBJ2-3	TGTGCCACCAGCAGCCCCCTAGCGGGGGGGCCATTGGGCACAGATACGCAGTATTTT	CATSSPLAGGPLGTDTQYF
TRBV10-3	once	TRBD2	TRBJ2-3	TGTGCCATCAGACTAGCGACAGATACGCAGTATTTT	CAIRLATDTQYF
TRBV5-4	-	TRBD1	TRBJ1-6	TGTGCCAGCAGCTTGGGAGGACAGGGTAATAATTCACCCCTCCACTTT	CASSLGGQGNNSPLHF
TRBV30	-	-	TRBJ1-4	TGTGCCTGGAGTGTATTCAGTTCGGGGGTCGGAGAAAAACTGTTTTTT	CAWSVFSSGVGEKLFF
TRBV5-6	-	TRBD1	TRBJ1-1	TGTGCCAGCAGCTTAGACAGGGAAACCGGAGCTTTCTTT	CASSLDRETGAFF
TRBV20-1	-	-	TRBJ2-1	TGCAGTGCTCGCCAGGTAAATGAACAGTTCTTC	CSARQVNEQFF
TRBV5-6	-	TRBD1	TRBJ2-7	TGTGCCAGCAGCCTGGACAGGGGCTACGAGCAGTACTTC	CASSLDRGYEQYF
TRBV18	-	TRBD1	TRBJ1-6	TGTGCCAGCTCACCATATTCGGGACAGAATAATTCACCCCTCCACTTT	CASSPYSGQNNSPLHF
TRBV4-1	-	TRBD1	TRBJ2-7	TGCGCCAGCAGCCAAAGACAGGGCTCCTACGAGCAGTACTTC	CASSQRQGSYEQYF
TRBV6-5	-	-	TRBJ1-1	TGTGCCAGCAGTTTCGCCCCCGGGGGGGGCACTGAAGCTTTCTTT	CASSFAPGGGTEAFF
TRBV5-1	-	TRBD2	TRBJ2-1	TGCGCCAGCAGCTTGGTTAGCGGGGGGGCTCGGAATGAGCAGTTCTTC	CASSLVSGGARNEQFF
TRBV5-8	few	-	TRBJ1-2	TGTGCCAGCAGCTCCGGCCTGAGGGTGGGAGACCGCTATGGCTACACCTTC	CASSSGLRVGDRYGYTF
TRBV4-1	-	-	TRBJ2-7	TGCGCCAGCAGCCAGGCTCGATCATGGGGGGCGAGCTCCTACGAGCAGTACTTC	CASSQARSWGASSYEQYF
TRBV27	-	TRBD2	TRBJ2-6	TGTGCCAGCAGTTTATTGGGCGGGGGGGCTGGGGCCAACGTCCTGACTTTC	CASSLLGGGAGANVLTF
TRBV2	-	-	TRBJ1-5	TGTGCCAGCAGTGTACTCGGGCGGGGCGGCAATCAGCCCCAGCATTTT	CASSVLGRGGNQPQHF
TRBV6-5	-	-	TRBJ1-2	TGTGCCAGCAGTTACGTCCCCGAGGGAGGCTACACCTTC	CASSYVPEGGYTF
TRBV7-9	-	TRBD1	TRBJ1-2	TGTGCCAGCAGCTTAGGGACAGGGAGCGGCTACACCTTC	CASSLGTGSGYTF
TRBV7-2	-	-	TRBJ2-7	TGTGCCAGCAGCTTATATCCACAGACCTACGAGCAGTACTTC	CASSLYPQTYEQYF
TRBV7-9	-	TRBD1	TRBJ2-7	TGTGCCAGCACCTCCTTTGGGACAGGGATCTACGAGCAGTACTTC	CASTSFGTGIYEQYF
TRBV6-6	-	-	TRBJ1-1	TGTGCCAGCAGTTACTCGACAGGGAACACTGAAGCTTTCTTT	CASSYSTGNTEAFF
TRBV6-5	-	TRBD1	TRBJ1-1	TGTGCCAGCAGTGTGGGACAGGACGCTGAAGCTTTCTTT	CASSVGQDAEAFF
TRBV7-8	-	-	TRBJ1-6	TGTGCCAGCAGCTCACTATCGGCGACCGCCCTCCACTTT	CASSSLSATALHF
TRBV30	-	-	TRBJ2-2	TGTGCCTGGAGGGAGGCTGGGGTTAACACCGGGGAGCTGTTTTTT	CAWREAGVNTGELFF
TRBV29-1	-	-	TRBJ2-5	TGCAGCGGCGGGCTGGGGGAGACCCAGTACTTC	CSGGLGETQYF
TRBV4-2	-	-	TRBJ2-3	TGTGCCAGCAGCCAAGAGGGACCGCCGAGGGTGGATACGCAGTATTTT	CASSQEGPPRVDTQYF
TRBV5-4	-	TRBD2	TRBJ2-5	TGTGCCAGCAGCTTGTTGGGGACTAGCGCCCAGTACTTC	CASSLLGTSAQYF
TRBV30	-	-	TRBJ1-5	TGTGCCTGGAGTGGACAGAACCGTCAGCCCCAGCATTTT	CAWSGQNRQPQHF
TRBV5-1	-	TRBD2	TRBJ2-1	TGCGCCAGCAGCCCCCTAGCGGGGGTCAATGAGCAGTTCTTC	CASSPLAGVNEQFF
TRBV5-1	-	-	TRBJ2-5	TGCGCCAGCAGCTTTGCCCCAGAGACCCAGTACTTC	CASSFAPETQYF
TRBV9	-	TRBD1	TRBJ2-2	TGTGCCAGCAGCGCCCCCCCGGGGCAGGGGGTAAGAACCGGGGAGCTGTTTTTT	CASSAPPGQGVRTGELFF
TRBV7-8	-	TRBD1	TRBJ1-2	TGTGCCAGCAGCTTAGCGACAGGGGATGGCTACACCTTC	CASSLATGDGYTF
TRBV27	few	-	TRBJ1-2	TGTGCCAGCAGTTTATCGGGACGGACTGGAGGCTACACCTTC	CASSLSGRTGGYTF
TRBV19	-	TRBD2	TRBJ2-5	TGTGCCAGTAGTATTTCCGGTAGCGGGGAACAAGAGACCCAGTACTTC	CASSISGSGEQETQYF
TRBV11-2	-	TRBD1	TRBJ2-6	TGTGCCAGCAGCCTACGGACAGGCCTCGCAGCCCATGGGGCCAACGTCCTGACTTTC	CASSLRTGLAAHGANVLTF
TRBV7-2	once	-	TRBJ1-2	TGTGCCAGCAGCTTCTCGGACGATTCCTATGGCTACACCTTC	CASSFSDDSYGYTF
TRBV7-9	-	-	TRBJ1-3	TGTGCCAGCAGCTTGGTCCTACAAACTGGAAACACCATATATTTT	CASSLVLQTGNTIYF
TRBV10-3	-	-	TRBJ1-2	TGTGCCATCAGTGAGTCGAGCAAAACCTATGGCTACACCTTC	CAISESSKTYGYTF
TRBV27	once	-	TRBJ2-5	TGTGCCAGCAGTTTAATCCCGGAGGGGCCCCAGTACTTC	CASSLIPEGPQYF
TRBV5-1	-	-	TRBJ1-2	TGCGCCAGCAGCTTGGGGTCTGTTGCCCCTAACTATGGCTACACCTTC	CASSLGSVAPNYGYTF
TRBV4-1	-	-	TRBJ1-5	TGCGCCAGCAGCCAAGACTCATATAGCAATCAGCCCCAGCATTTT	CASSQDSYSNQPQHF
TRBV7-2	-	TRBD1	TRBJ1-6	TGTGCCAGCAGCTTAAGACAGGGGATAGGTTCACCCCTCCACTTT	CASSLRQGIGSPLHF
TRBV15	-	-	TRBJ1-2	TGTGCCACCAGCTCACGACAACCAGCCCCTAACTATGGCTACACCTTC	CATSSRQPAPNYGYTF
TRBV5-4	-	TRBD1	TRBJ2-7	TGTGCCAGCAGCTGGGGACAGCCTGACCTATACGAGCAGTACTTC	CASSWGQPDLYEQYF
TRBV10-3	-	-	TRBJ1-4	TGTGCCATCAGCAACGGCTTAAATGAAAAACTGTTTTTT	CAISNGLNEKLFF
TRBV10-3	-	TRBD2	TRBJ2-3	TGTGCCATCAGTTCTAGCGGGGGGGAGGTAGATACGCAGTATTTT	CAISSSGGEVDTQYF
TRBV15	-	-	TRBJ1-4	TGTGCCACCAGCAGAGACCAGATACCTAATGAAAAACTGTTTTTT	CATSRDQIPNEKLFF
TRBV6-4	-	-	TRBJ2-7	TGTGCCAGCAGTGACCCAGTGGACCTAGAGCAGTACTTC	CASSDPVDLEQYF
TRBV19	-	-	TRBJ1-1	TGTGCCAGTAGTATACCTGGCGGGGGCACTGAAGCTTTCTTT	CASSIPGGGTEAFF
TRBV7-2	-	TRBD1	TRBJ2-5	TGTGCCAGCAACCCGGACAGGGAAGAGACCCAGTACTTC	CASNPDREETQYF